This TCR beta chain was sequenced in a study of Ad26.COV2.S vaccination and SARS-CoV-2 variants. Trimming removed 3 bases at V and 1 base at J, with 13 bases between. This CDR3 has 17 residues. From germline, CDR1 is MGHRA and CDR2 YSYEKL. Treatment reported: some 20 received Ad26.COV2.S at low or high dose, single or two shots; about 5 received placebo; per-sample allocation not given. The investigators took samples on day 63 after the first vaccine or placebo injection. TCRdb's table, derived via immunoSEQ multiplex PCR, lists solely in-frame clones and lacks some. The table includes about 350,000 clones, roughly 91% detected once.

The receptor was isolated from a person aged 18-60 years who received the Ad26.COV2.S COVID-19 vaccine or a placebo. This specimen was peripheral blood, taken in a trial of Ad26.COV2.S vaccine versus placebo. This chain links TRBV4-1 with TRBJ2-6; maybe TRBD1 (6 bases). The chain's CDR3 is CASSQVIQGSGANVLTF. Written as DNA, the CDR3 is TGCGCCAGCAGCCAGGTCATCCAGGGGTCTGGGGCCAACGTCCTGACTTTC.